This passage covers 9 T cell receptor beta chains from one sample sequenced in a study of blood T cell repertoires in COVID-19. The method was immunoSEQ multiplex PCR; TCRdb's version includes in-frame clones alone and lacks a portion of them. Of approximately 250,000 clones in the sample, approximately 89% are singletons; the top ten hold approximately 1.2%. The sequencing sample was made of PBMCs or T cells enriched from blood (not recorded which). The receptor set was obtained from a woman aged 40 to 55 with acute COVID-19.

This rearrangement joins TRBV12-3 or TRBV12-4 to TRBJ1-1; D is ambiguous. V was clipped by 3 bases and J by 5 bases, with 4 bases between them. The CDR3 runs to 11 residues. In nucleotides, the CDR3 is TGTGCCAGCAGTTTGGAGACTGAAGCTTTCTTT. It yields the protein CASSLETEAFF.

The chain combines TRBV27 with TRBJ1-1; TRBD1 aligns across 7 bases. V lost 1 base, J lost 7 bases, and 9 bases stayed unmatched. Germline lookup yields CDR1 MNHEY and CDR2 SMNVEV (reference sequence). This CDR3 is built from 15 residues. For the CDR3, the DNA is TGTGCCAGCAGTTTATTCCCCCGGACAGGACTTGAAGCTTTCTTT. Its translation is CASSLFPRTGLEAFF.

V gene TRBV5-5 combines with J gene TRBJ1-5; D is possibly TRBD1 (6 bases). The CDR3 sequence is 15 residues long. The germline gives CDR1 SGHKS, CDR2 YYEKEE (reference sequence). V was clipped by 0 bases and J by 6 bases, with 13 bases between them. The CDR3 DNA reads TGTGCCAGCAGCTTGGTGCCAGGGGAATCTCAGCCCCAGCATTTT. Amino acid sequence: CASSLVPGESQPQHF. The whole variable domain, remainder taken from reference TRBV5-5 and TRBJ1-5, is DAGVTQSPTHLIKTRGQQVTLRCSPISGHKSVSWYQQVLGQGPQFIFQYYEKEERGRGNFPDRFSARQFPNYSSELNVNALLLGDSALYLCASSLVPGESQPQHFGDGTRLSIL.

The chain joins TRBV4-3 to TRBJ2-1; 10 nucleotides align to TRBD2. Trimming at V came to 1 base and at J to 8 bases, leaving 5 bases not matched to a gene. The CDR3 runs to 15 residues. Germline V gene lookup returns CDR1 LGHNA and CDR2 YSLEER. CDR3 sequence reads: CASSQALAGYDEQFF. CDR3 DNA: TGCGCCAGCAGCCAAGCACTAGCGGGATATGATGAGCAGTTCTTC.

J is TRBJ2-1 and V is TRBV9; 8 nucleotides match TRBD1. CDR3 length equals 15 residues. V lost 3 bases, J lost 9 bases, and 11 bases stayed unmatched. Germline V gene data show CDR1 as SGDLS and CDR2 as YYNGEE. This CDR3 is CASSASGTGSGEQFF. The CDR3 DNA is TGTGCCAGCAGCGCCTCCGGGACAGGTTCGGGTGAGCAGTTCTTC.

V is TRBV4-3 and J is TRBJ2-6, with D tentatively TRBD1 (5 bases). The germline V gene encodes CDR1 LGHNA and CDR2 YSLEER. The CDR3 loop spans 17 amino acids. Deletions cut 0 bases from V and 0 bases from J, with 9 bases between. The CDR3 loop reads CASSQDGHTSGANVLTF. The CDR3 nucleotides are TGCGCCAGCAGCCAAGATGGACATACCTCTGGGGCCAACGTCCTGACTTTC.

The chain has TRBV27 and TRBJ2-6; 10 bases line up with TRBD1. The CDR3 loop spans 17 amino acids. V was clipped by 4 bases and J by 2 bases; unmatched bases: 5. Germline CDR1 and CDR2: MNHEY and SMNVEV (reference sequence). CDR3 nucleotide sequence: TGTGCCAGCAGTTCACCCGACAGGGGGCCTGGGGCCAACGTCCTGACTTTC. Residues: CASSSPDRGPGANVLTF.

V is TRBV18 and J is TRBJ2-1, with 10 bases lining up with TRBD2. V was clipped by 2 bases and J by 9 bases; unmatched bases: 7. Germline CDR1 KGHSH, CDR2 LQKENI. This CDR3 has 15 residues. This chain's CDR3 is CASSPYKREGSEQFF. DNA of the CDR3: TGTGCCAGCTCACCATATAAGCGGGAGGGCAGTGAGCAGTTCTTC.

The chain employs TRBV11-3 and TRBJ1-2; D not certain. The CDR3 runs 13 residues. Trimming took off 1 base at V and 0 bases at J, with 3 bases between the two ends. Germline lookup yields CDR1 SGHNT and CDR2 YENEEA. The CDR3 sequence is CASSLAPNYGYTF. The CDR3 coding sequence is TGTGCCAGCAGCTTAGCTCCTAACTATGGCTACACCTTC. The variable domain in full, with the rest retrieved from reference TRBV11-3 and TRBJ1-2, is EAGVVQSPRYKIIEKKQPVAFWCNPISGHNTLYWYLQNLGQGPELLIRYENEEAVDDSQLPKDRFSAERLKGVDSTLKIQPAELGDSAVYLCASSLAPNYGYTFGSGTRLTVV.